This T cell receptor (beta chain) is drawn from a study of STAT5B mutations in CD4+ large granular lymphocyte leukemia. Looking at the study overall: Among healthy donors, a particular HLA allele went with more CDR3 'QG' motifs. Study outcomes and limitations: Without putative leukemic clones, patient CD4-sorted repertoires remained more clonal than healthy CD4+ repertoires. The CD4+ versus CD8+ T-LGLL clonality difference may reflect limited sample size.

The data were produced by immunoSEQ multiplex PCR, yet TCRdb's version contains in-frame clones alone and is incomplete. The data contain roughly 41,000 clones, over 70% of them seen just once; the ten biggest clones take up around 0.57%. Comment on this clone: The antigen is not known.

The CDR3 is 14 residues long. Looked up from germline, CDR1 is ENHRY and CDR2 is SYGVKD. V lost 6 bases and J 8 bases, leaving 19 bases between the germline ends. The source is a human donor in good health. Sequencing was done on a sample of CD4+ T cells from blood buffy coats. The chain joins TRBV10-3 to TRBJ1-2; possibly TRBD1 for D (5 bases). The CDR3 sequence: CAIRTGTQVAGYTF. CDR3 coding DNA: TGTGCCATCAGGACGGGGACCCAGGTCGCCGGCTACACCTTC.